These 30 T cell receptor beta chains came from one sample sequenced in a study of control samples from healthy donors and cancer patients. The table came from immunoSEQ multiplex PCR; TCRdb's copy has only in-frame clones and leaves some out. The sample lists 160,000 or so clones, around 96% occurring once. Material for sequencing was blood. The source of these receptors is a woman in her forties in good health.

The chain employs TRBV5-1 and TRBJ1-2; 7 bases fit TRBD1. V lost 0 bases, J lost 0 bases, and 2 bases stayed unmatched. The CDR3 totals 15 residues. CDR1 is SGHRS and CDR2 is YFSETQ in the germline V gene. Here the CDR3 reads CASSLVGQTNYGYTF. Here the CDR3 DNA reads TGCGCCAGCAGCTTGGTGGGACAGACTAACTATGGCTACACCTTC.

This clone occurred once. The chain combines TRBV6-5 with TRBJ2-5, with D perhaps TRBD1 (6 bases). Trimming shortened V by 1 base and J by 2 bases, and 8 bases separated the two germline ends. The CDR3 has 14 amino acids. Germline-derived CDR1 and CDR2 are MNHEY and SVGAGI. The CDR3 DNA is TGTGCCAGCAGTTACTTAGACAGGCAAGAGACCCAGTACTTC. This sequence encodes CASSYLDRQETQYF.

This sequence joins TRBV9 and TRBJ2-3; 11 bases match TRBD2. Germline assignment: CDR1 SGDLS and CDR2 YYNGEE. V lost 2 bases to trimming and J lost 5 bases; unmatched junction nucleotides: 7. The CDR3 is 16 amino acids. The DNA for the CDR3 is TGTGCCAGCAGCGTTGGACTAGCGGGTCGGGGAGATACGCAGTATTTT. Protein: CASSVGLAGRGDTQYF.

This clone was seen only once. The rearrangement links TRBV4-3 to TRBJ1-1; D is uncertain. CDR3 size: 12 residues. V shed 4 bases and J shed 7 bases, with 10 bases lying between them. Germline V CDR1 and CDR2: LGHNA, YSLEER. CDR3 residues: CASSPSGNEAFF. The CDR3 DNA reads as TGCGCCAGCAGCCCATCGGGTAATGAAGCTTTCTTT.

V gene TRBV27 combines with J gene TRBJ2-7; D gene unclear. The CDR3 contains 11 residues. The V gene lost 4 bases and the J gene lost 4 bases, with 5 bases spanning the gap. Germline V CDR1 and CDR2: MNHEY, SMNVEV (reference sequence). The CDR3 loop is CASSYGYEQYF. The CDR3 DNA is TGTGCCAGCAGTTATGGGTACGAGCAGTACTTC.

This clone came up once. The genes are TRBV19 and TRBJ2-1, with D possibly called TRBD1 or TRBD2 (5 bases each). Between the trimmed V and J ends, which lost 2 bases and 15 bases, there was a span of 14 bases. The CDR3 totals 12 residues. The germline V gene has CDR1 LNHDA and CDR2 SQIVND (reference sequence). CDR3: CASSISPGRTFF. In DNA, the CDR3 is TGTGCCAGTAGTATATCACCGGGACGGACGTTCTTC.

The chain recombines TRBV6-5 with TRBJ2-4; 10 bases fit TRBD1. CDR1 and CDR2 from the germline V gene are MNHEY and SVGAGI. Germline trimming cut 1 base from V and 6 bases from J; bases unmatched to any gene: 3. The CDR3 is made up of 15 amino acids. CDR3 nucleotides: TGTGCCAGCAGTTACTACCGGGACAGGGGAAACATTCAGTACTTC. Protein: CASSYYRDRGNIQYF.

The chain carries TRBV6-5 and TRBJ2-5, with 7 positions matching TRBD1. Germline V gives CDR1 MNHEY, CDR2 SVGAGI. The CDR3 loop spans 14 amino acids. The J segment lost 2 bases and the V segment lost 6 bases, leaving 6 bases of the junction unmatched. In DNA, the CDR3 is TGTGCCAGCAGATCAACAGGGGCTCAAGAGACCCAGTACTTC. Translated, it gives CASRSTGAQETQYF.

J is TRBJ2-7 and V is TRBV6-2 or TRBV6-3; TRBD1 aligns across 7 bases. The CDR3 spans 14 residues. J lost 4 bases, V lost 2 bases, and 5 bases had no gene match. Germline V CDR1 and CDR2: MNHEY, SVGEGT. In nucleotides, the CDR3 is TGTGCCAGCAGTTACGCCGGGACAGTGTACGAGCAGTACTTC. Protein sequence: CASSYAGTVYEQYF.

Comments on this clone: This specimen includes other DNA sequences encoding the same CDR3. The rearrangement joins TRBV7-2 to TRBJ1-5; D is unclear. This CDR3 has 14 amino acids. Trimming removed 0 bases from V and 0 bases from J, with 3 bases in between. In germline, CDR1 is SGHTA, CDR2 FQGNSA. CDR3 nucleotide sequence: TGTGCCAGCAGCTTAGCCCATAGCAATCAGCCCCAGCATTTT. Amino acids: CASSLAHSNQPQHF.

The chain has TRBV2 and TRBJ2-7; 10 bases are a match to TRBD1. The V segment lost 10 bases and the J segment 6 bases; nucleotides outside the gene matches: 12. Germline lookup yields CDR1 SNHLY and CDR2 FYNNEI. There are 14 residues in the CDR3. The DNA for the CDR3 is TGTGCCATAAGTTCAGACAGGGGGCCGGGCGAGCAGTACTTC. Translated: CAISSDRGPGEQYF.

In this sample, this clone turned up a few times. The V call is TRBV5-1, the J call TRBJ1-1; TRBD1 might be the D (6 bases). Per germline, CDR1 SGHRS and CDR2 YFSETQ. V lost 8 bases, J lost 0 bases, and 20 bases lay in between. The CDR3 has 16 residues. Here the CDR3 reads CARAGGATFMNTEAFF. CDR3 bases: TGCGCCAGAGCCGGGGGGGCGACCTTCATGAACACTGAAGCTTTCTTT.

This clone has more than one count but fewer than ten. The chain combines TRBV29-1 with TRBJ1-5; 7 bases match TRBD1. The V segment lost 7 bases and the J segment 2 bases; nucleotides outside the gene matches: 8. This CDR3 region has 14 residues. Germline V gene lookup returns CDR1 SQVTM and CDR2 ANQGSEA. CDR3 residues: CSAATGFGNQPQHF. DNA of the CDR3: TGCAGCGCCGCGACAGGGTTTGGCAATCAGCCCCAGCATTTT.

The chain couples TRBV6-2 or TRBV6-3 to TRBJ2-2, with D possibly called TRBD1 or TRBD2 (5 bases each). Trimming pared 4 bases from V and 0 bases from J, leaving 12 bases between. CDR1 is MNHEY, CDR2 SVGEGT, per germline. The CDR3 runs to 16 residues. CDR3 DNA: TGTGCCAGCAGTTTGACGGGGCCTACGAACACCGGGGAGCTGTTTTTT. Amino acid sequence: CASSLTGPTNTGELFF.

Here the CDR3 DNA reads TGCGCCAGCAGCCACGGGGCTAGCGGGAGAACAGGGGAGACCCAGTACTTC. It codes for CASSHGASGRTGETQYF. The V call is TRBV4-3, the J call TRBJ2-5; the match to TRBD2 covers 10 bases. The germline CDR1 and CDR2 sequences are LGHNA and YSLEER. J gave up 5 bases and V 3 bases, and 12 bases lay outside the gene matches. The CDR3 sequence is 17 residues long.

The J gene is TRBJ2-7, the V gene TRBV7-7; D may correspond to TRBD1 or TRBD2 (7 bases each). CDR1 is SSHAT and CDR2 is FNYEAQ in the germline V gene (reference sequence). The CDR3 extends over 15 amino acids. The V end lost 5 bases, the J end lost 0 bases, and 14 bases lay between the germline ends. CDR3 protein: CASSPGGGSSYEQYF. The CDR3 nucleotides are TGTGCCAGCAGCCCAGGGGGGGGAAGCTCCTACGAGCAGTACTTC.

J is TRBJ2-7 and V is TRBV13; D is unclear. Germline V CDR1 and CDR2: PRHDT, FYEKMQ (reference sequence). This CDR3 has 14 amino acids. V was pared by 4 bases and J by 3 bases, with 13 bases between. Written as DNA, the CDR3 is TGTGCCAGCAGCTACCCTTTAACCAGCTACGAGCAGTACTTC. Protein product: CASSYPLTSYEQYF.

V usage is TRBV4-3 and J usage is TRBJ1-4; 7 bases align to TRBD1. V shed 2 bases, J shed 5 bases, and the junction held 11 bases outside the gene matches. The CDR3 sequence is 17 residues long. Germline V gene sequence: CDR1 LGHNA, CDR2 YSLEER. CDR3 sequence (DNA): TGCGCCAGCAGCCAAACGGTGACAGGGAGGTTGAATGAAAAACTGTTTTTT. It specifies CASSQTVTGRLNEKLFF.

This clone was recorded once. V and J are TRBV5-1 and TRBJ1-4; D is ambiguous. CDR1 and CDR2 from the germline V gene are SGHRS and YFSETQ. V was clipped by 3 bases and J by 3 bases, with 6 bases between them. CDR3 length: 13 amino acids. The CDR3 spells CASSSLPNEKLFF. CDR3 sequence (DNA): TGCGCCAGCAGCTCATTACCTAATGAAAAACTGTTTTTT.

The V call is TRBV19, the J call TRBJ1-6; 11 bases align to TRBD1. V lost 4 bases and J lost 9; bases outside the gene matches: 2. CDR1 and CDR2 (germline): LNHDA, SQIVND (reference sequence). This CDR3 is built from 14 residues. The CDR3 spells CASSRGQGGSPLHF. Written as DNA, the CDR3 is TGTGCCAGTAGTAGGGGACAGGGGGGTTCACCCCTCCACTTT.

This clone appeared a single time. V usage is TRBV6-2 or TRBV6-3 and J usage is TRBJ1-2, with 8 nucleotides matching TRBD1. The length of the CDR3 is 13 residues. Trimming cost V 3 bases and J 5 bases; bases outside gene matches: 2. CDR1 is MNHEY, CDR2 SVGEGT, per germline. CDR3 residues: CASSYYRGYGYTF. Here the CDR3 DNA reads TGTGCCAGCAGTTATTACAGGGGGTATGGCTACACCTTC.

This chain links TRBV7-6 with TRBJ2-1; 9 bases are a match to TRBD2. The CDR3 loop spans 15 amino acids. The V and J ends lost 4 bases and 6 bases, in that order; junction bases with no gene match: 7. Germline V gene data show CDR1 as SGHVS and CDR2 as FNYEAQ. The CDR3: CASSYLAGERNEQFF. DNA of the CDR3: TGTGCCAGCAGCTACTTAGCGGGAGAGCGCAATGAGCAGTTCTTC.

The chain uses TRBV7-2 and TRBJ2-7; D is perhaps TRBD1 or TRBD2 (5 bases each). Trimming cost V 3 bases and J 6 bases, with 12 bases left between them. Per germline, CDR1 SGHTA and CDR2 FQGNSA. The CDR3 extends over 13 amino acids. CDR3 residues: CASSFRGPGEQYF. In nucleotides, the CDR3 is TGTGCCAGCAGCTTTCGGGGACCAGGCGAGCAGTACTTC.

The rearrangement uses TRBV7-2 and TRBJ1-1; the match to TRBD1 covers 8 bases. Germline V gene sequence: CDR1 SGHTA, CDR2 FQGNSA. The CDR3 runs to 17 residues. Trimming removed 1 base from V and 1 base from J; junction bases left unmatched: 8. The chain's CDR3 is CASSLVLPGGANTEAFF. The CDR3 DNA follows: TGTGCCAGCAGCTTAGTCTTGCCAGGGGGCGCGAACACTGAAGCTTTCTTT.

This chain uses TRBV20-1 with TRBJ2-5; D remains unclear. The CDR3 consists of 11 residues. Trimming left V 7 bases short and J 5 bases short, with 11 bases between. Germline loops: CDR1 DFQATT, CDR2 SNEGSKA (reference sequence). Written as DNA, the CDR3 is TGCAGTGTTTATTTCATCGAGACCCAGTACTTC. Translating it yields CSVYFIETQYF.

J is TRBJ1-6 and V is TRBV10-3, with TRBD1 as a possible D gene (6 bases). Germline V gene data show CDR1 as ENHRY and CDR2 as SYGVKD. The CDR3 sequence is 17 residues long. V dropped 2 bases and J dropped 6 bases, with 17 bases sitting between them. The CDR3 DNA reads as TGTGCCATCAGTGAGCAAACAGGGTCTGGGCGTAATTCACCCCTCCACTTT. It encodes CAISEQTGSGRNSPLHF.

The chain uses TRBV20-1 and TRBJ2-7; perhaps TRBD2 as D (7 bases). The length of the CDR3 is 15 residues. Trimming removed 3 bases from V and 0 bases from J, with 15 bases in between. Per the germline V gene, CDR1 is DFQATT and CDR2 is SNEGSKA (reference sequence). This CDR3 is CSASGAGASSYEQYF. CDR3 nucleotide sequence: TGCAGTGCTAGTGGTGCGGGGGCTAGCTCCTACGAGCAGTACTTC.

The chain links TRBV5-1 to TRBJ2-7, with no clear D. V lost 0 bases to trimming and J lost 6 bases, with 13 bases between them. This CDR3 spans 14 amino acids. Looked up from germline, CDR1 is SGHRS and CDR2 is YFSETQ. DNA for the CDR3: TGCGCCAGCAGCTTGGAGGTAGGGTCGGTCGAGCAGTACTTC. Its translation is CASSLEVGSVEQYF.

This clone was seen just once. In DNA, the CDR3 is TGTGCCAGCAGCGCCCGAGTTGGCGACGAGCAGTACTTC. It codes for CASSARVGDEQYF. The rearrangement uses TRBV9 and TRBJ2-7; unclear D gene. The CDR3 has 13 amino acids. Looked up from germline, CDR1 is SGDLS and CDR2 is YYNGEE. The V end lost 3 bases, the J end lost 5 bases, and 12 bases lay between the germline ends.

The V call is TRBV4-3, the J call TRBJ1-2; TRBD1 aligns across 7 bases. Unmatched junction bases numbered 11, after V lost 0 bases and J lost 7 bases. Germline V gene lookup returns CDR1 LGHNA and CDR2 YSLEER. The CDR3 sequence is 16 residues long. The CDR3 nucleotides read TGCGCCAGCAGCCAAGATGGTGCGCAAGGGGGCTTTGGCTACACCTTC. This encodes CASSQDGAQGGFGYTF.